A selection of T cell receptor beta chains follows, all from one sample in a study of CD8 T cells in ankylosing spondylitis. One entry per CDR3 protein results from TCRdb running MiXCR on the 5' RACE reads. The sample has under 450,000 distinct CDR3 sequences; roughly 17% are singletons. The sequencing sample was made of blood, either unsorted or a sorted T cell fraction (not recorded which). The source of these receptors is a male donor with ankylosing spondylitis. CDR3s leave out the opening cysteine and the closing phenylalanine or tryptophan. For some rows the clone size is stated as once, few or many, or as a class when expanded; others skip it.

CDR3aa,j_gene,v_gene,abundance
SVFHPGTGAPGELF,TRBJ2-2,TRBV29-1,.
ASGILRDYEQY,TRBJ2-7,TRBV2,few
ASSLASREDGYT,TRBJ1-2,TRBV7-2,few
ASSLTQGDGGNQPQH,TRBJ1-5,TRBV12-3/TRBV12-4,.
ASSEAVGRKLF,TRBJ2-2,TRBV2,.
AWRAGMNTEAF,TRBJ1-1,TRBV30,.
ATSGGIHSYNEQF,TRBJ2-1,TRBV24-1,few
SVAGTGNTGELF,TRBJ2-2,TRBV29-1,.
ASSLWTAENTEAF,TRBJ1-1,TRBV5-1,few
ASSPGRALDEQF,TRBJ2-1,TRBV12-3/TRBV12-4,many
ASSLIQSTDTQY,TRBJ2-3,TRBV11-1,few
ASSVGTGPDNEQF,TRBJ2-1,TRBV9,.
ASSLEASGRNEQF,TRBJ2-1,TRBV7-2,few
SAVPHGGPTGELF,TRBJ2-2,TRBV20-1,many
ASSLAGVGGYEQY,TRBJ2-7,TRBV5-1,.
ASTQQWGEKLF,TRBJ1-4,TRBV5-1,.
ASSPGGITGNTIY,TRBJ1-3,TRBV5-1,many
ATSEGGRAEAF,TRBJ1-1,TRBV25-1,few
ASSSGQGVDTGELF,TRBJ2-2,TRBV7-7,.
SARSATGAGEKLF,TRBJ1-4,TRBV20-1,few
ASSLGQVSYEQY,TRBJ2-7,TRBV7-2,many
ASSQGSSHTGELF,TRBJ2-2,TRBV3-1,few
ASSPREGSTEAF,TRBJ1-1,TRBV18,.
ASGPQGLNEKLF,TRBJ1-4,TRBV12-5,few
ASSQGGLYEQY,TRBJ2-7,TRBV3-1,.
SAVGGSGGAANEQF,TRBJ2-1,TRBV20-1,.
SARDPAERGKTEAF,TRBJ1-1,TRBV20-1,.
SARDLGTNQPQH,TRBJ1-5,TRBV20-1,.
ASSLDSSGRLYNEQF,TRBJ2-1,TRBV5-1,few
ASSLIGAEAF,TRBJ1-1,TRBV18,few
ASSPGIFDSPLH,TRBJ1-6,TRBV6-1,.
ASQAANTDTQY,TRBJ2-3,TRBV7-3,many
SVTPTVGNEQF,TRBJ2-1,TRBV29-1,.
ASSLARGREGDTQY,TRBJ2-3,TRBV7-2,many
ASSGTVYGYT,TRBJ1-2,TRBV28,many
ASSLKGAGNTEAF,TRBJ1-1,TRBV3-1,few
AISERGGADTQY,TRBJ2-3,TRBV10-3,few
ASSLRGGPYGYT,TRBJ1-2,TRBV27,few
ASSDGGPNQPQH,TRBJ1-5,TRBV6-2/TRBV6-3,.
ASSSKRRYTDTQY,TRBJ2-3,TRBV27,.
ASSATGTNTGELF,TRBJ2-2,TRBV25-1,few
ASRERQGEYSNQPQH,TRBJ1-5,TRBV2,.
ASSLASGIPSEQF,TRBJ2-1,TRBV7-9,.
ASSFGLAGVNEQF,TRBJ2-1,TRBV5-4,.
ASSQDKSSSYNSPLH,TRBJ1-6,TRBV4-1,.
SARLLAGEVYEQY,TRBJ2-7,TRBV20-1,few
ASKGGDTEAF,TRBJ1-1,TRBV9,.
SATDLLAGVFRDTQY,TRBJ2-3,TRBV20-1,.
ASKGTGLGRNTIY,TRBJ1-3,TRBV12-3/TRBV12-4,many